The 19 T cell receptor beta chains presented below share a single source sample, sequenced in a study of blood T cells in healthy people across ages. Using a J-beta primer mix together with a sample-barcoded 5' primer, a second PCR was run for about 6 to 12 cycles. Each CDR3 protein gets one entry after TCRdb re-called the 5' RACE reads with MiXCR. The sample has about 640,000 distinct CDR3 sequences, approximately 59% seen once. Material for sequencing was blood. All receptors derive from a man between 60 and 75 years old in good health.

This chain connects TRBV6-6 to TRBJ1-6; D ambiguous. Germline V CDR1 and CDR2: MNHNY, SVGAGI (reference sequence). This CDR3 is built from 15 residues. Trimming took 6 bases from V and 9 from J, leaving 18 bases between them. In nucleotides, the CDR3 is TGTGCCAGCAGCCCATCAACGGATAGAGGTTCACCCCTCCACTTT. As protein: CASSPSTDRGSPLHF.

This clonotype was seen a few times. The gene calls are TRBV4-2 and TRBJ2-7, with 13 bases matching TRBD2. The junction had 4 bases not matched to a gene; V was cut back by 3 bases and J by 2 bases. The CDR3 extends over 16 amino acids. Germline loops: CDR1 LGHNA, CDR2 YNFKEQ. As DNA, the CDR3 is TGTGCCAGCAGCCAGAGGGGGACTAGCGGGGCCTACGAGCAGTACTTC. Translated, it gives CASSQRGTSGAYEQYF.

Regarding this clonotype: Its ends do not fully match the called genes, so a read error is possible. This chain uses TRBV5-1 with TRBJ1-1, with D hard to call. The germline CDR1 and CDR2 sequences are SGHRS and YFSETQ. The CDR3 sequence is 14 residues long. The CDR3 is CASSLAAGNTEVFF. CDR3 bases: TGCGCCAGCAGCTTGGCAGCCGGGAACACTGAAGTTTTCTTT. Looking up the rest from reference TRBV5-1 and TRBJ1-1 gives the full variable domain: KAGVTQTPRYLIKTRGQQVTLSCSPISGHRSVSWYQQTPGQGLQFLFEYFSETQRNKGNFPGRFSGRQFSNSRSEMNVSTLELGDSALYLCASSLAAGNTEVFFGQGTRLTVV.

The rearrangement joins TRBV9 to TRBJ2-1; D may be TRBD2 (6 bases). The CDR3 runs 14 residues. With 2 bases removed from V and 0 bases from J, the gap between germline ends came to 6 bases. CDR1 and CDR2 (germline): SGDLS, YYNGEE. The CDR3 is CASSVRDSYNEQFF. CDR3 sequence (DNA): TGTGCCAGCAGCGTGCGGGACTCCTACAATGAGCAGTTCTTC.

The chain carries TRBV5-5 and TRBJ1-2; no clear D. The V gene's germline CDR1 is SGHKS and CDR2 YYEKEE (reference sequence). The CDR3 contains 16 residues. V gave up 0 bases and J gave up 4 bases, with 16 bases separating them. The CDR3 DNA reads as TGTGCCAGCAGCTTGGACTCTAGGCAGACGCCCTATGGCTACACCTTC. This codes for CASSLDSRQTPYGYTF.

The chain employs TRBV20-1 and TRBJ2-3; 7 bases are shared with TRBD2. In germline, CDR1 is DFQATT, CDR2 SNEGSKA (reference sequence). V lost 4 bases and J lost 6; bases outside the gene matches: 4. CDR3 size: 12 residues. CDR3 region: CSANGGYDTQYF. The CDR3 bases are TGCAGTGCTAACGGGGGGTATGATACGCAGTATTTT.

This clonotype was seen a handful of times. The V gene is TRBV6-2 or TRBV6-3, the J gene TRBJ2-4; 8 bases map to TRBD2. J was trimmed by 2 bases and V by 10 bases; bases with no gene match: 4. Germline CDR1 MNHEY, CDR2 SVGEGT. The CDR3 runs to 13 residues. The CDR3 loop reads CATGGGSKNIQYF. The CDR3 DNA is TGTGCCACCGGGGGGGGTTCCAAAAACATTCAGTACTTC.

Comments on this clonotype: A much larger clone lies one base from this, so it may be a read error. This chain uses TRBV5-1 with TRBJ2-3; D may be TRBD1 (5 bases). CDR1 is SGHRS and CDR2 is YFSETQ in the germline V gene. The CDR3 runs 13 residues. Written as DNA, the CDR3 is TGCACCAGCAGCCTCAGGGATACAGATACGCAGTATTTT. Its protein is CTSSLRDTDTQYF.

The gene calls are TRBV4-3 and TRBJ2-1; tentative D call: TRBD2 (5 bases). Germline lookup yields CDR1 LGHNA and CDR2 YSLEER. The V end was cut by 0 bases, the J end by 2 bases, with 20 bases between. The CDR3 totals 19 residues. The CDR3 is CASSQDLTDSLTTYNEQFF. CDR3 nucleotides: TGCGCCAGCAGCCAAGATCTAACGGACTCCCTAACCACCTACAATGAGCAGTTCTTC.

This chain connects TRBV29-1 to TRBJ2-4; 9 nucleotides match TRBD2. V lost 6 bases to trimming and J lost 9 bases; unmatched junction nucleotides: 3. The CDR3 extends over 11 amino acids. The germline CDR1 and CDR2 sequences are SQVTM and ANQGSEA. CDR3 in amino acids: CSVAGGSIQYF. The CDR3 DNA follows: TGCAGCGTAGCGGGGGGAAGCATTCAGTACTTC.

A single count supports this clonotype. The rearrangement joins TRBV12-3 or TRBV12-4 to TRBJ2-3; 7 positions match TRBD1. The ends lost 3 bases at V and 15 bases at J; junction bases unmatched: 15. This CDR3 is 14 amino acids long. CDR3 sequence reads: CASSFRGTADTEYF. As DNA, the CDR3 is TGTGCCAGCAGTTTCAGGGGGACCGCAGATACGGAATATTTT.

The chain joins TRBV2 to TRBJ1-1; D is unresolved. There are 15 residues in the CDR3. Germline assignment: CDR1 SNHLY and CDR2 FYNNEI. V dropped 2 bases and J dropped 1 base, with 11 bases sitting between them. The DNA for the CDR3 is TGTGCCAGCAGTGAATACCAGACCCCGAACACTGAAGCTTTCTTT. As protein: CASSEYQTPNTEAFF.

This clonotype was recorded only once. The chain employs TRBV11-1 and TRBJ2-5; unclear D gene. V dropped 2 bases and J dropped 2 bases, with 15 bases sitting between them. The CDR3 spans 16 residues. Germline V lookup: CDR1 SGHAT, CDR2 FQDESV (reference sequence). The CDR3 coding sequence is TGTGCCAGCAGCTTACGAAGAAGGGTTAATCAAGAGACCCAGTACTTC. It yields the protein CASSLRRRVNQETQYF.

This clonotype was observed a few times. This chain's CDR3 is CASSARAGGIEETQYF. The CDR3 DNA reads TGTGCCAGCAGCGCTCGAGCGGGGGGGATAGAGGAGACCCAGTACTTC. The chain has TRBV9 and TRBJ2-5; 10 nucleotides agree with TRBD2. This CDR3 contains 16 residues. Germline CDR1 SGDLS, CDR2 YYNGEE. The ends lost 3 bases at V and 5 bases at J; junction bases unmatched: 10.

This clonotype appeared many times. The chain is built from TRBV4-2 and TRBJ2-1, with TRBD2 identical over 11 bases. Trimming removed 3 bases from V and 8 bases from J; junction bases left unmatched: 9. Looked up from germline, CDR1 is LGHNA and CDR2 is YNFKEQ. The CDR3 has 16 amino acids. The CDR3 bases are TGTGCCAGCAGCCATAGCGGGGGGGCGAGTTTTGATGAGCAGTTCTTC. It codes for CASSHSGGASFDEQFF.

The chain has TRBV5-1 and TRBJ1-4; D not resolved. The V end lost 0 bases, the J end lost 5 bases, and 5 bases lay between the germline ends. This CDR3 has 13 residues. Germline CDR1 SGHRS, CDR2 YFSETQ. The CDR3 DNA reads as TGCGCCAGCAGCTTGGCAGCAAATGAAAAACTGTTTTTT. Encoded protein: CASSLAANEKLFF.

V is TRBV10-2 and J is TRBJ1-3; TRBD1 is a possible D gene (5 bases). V dropped 0 bases and J dropped 3 bases, with 15 bases sitting between them. The CDR3 loop spans 17 amino acids. CDR1 WSHSY and CDR2 SAAADI come from the germline V gene. CDR3 protein: CASSESGLTRDGNTIYF. Here the CDR3 DNA reads TGCGCCAGCAGTGAGTCGGGACTCACACGAGATGGAAACACCATATATTTT.

This clonotype was seen a handful of times. The chain combines TRBV11-3 with TRBJ2-1; 14 positions match TRBD2. Germline lookup yields CDR1 SGHNT and CDR2 YENEEA. V shed 5 bases, J shed 4 bases, and the junction held 10 bases outside the gene matches. The CDR3 loop spans 18 amino acids. Here the CDR3 DNA reads TGTGCCAGCAGCCAAGGGACTAGCGGGGGAGATACTTACAATGAGCAGTTCTTC. Amino acid sequence: CASSQGTSGGDTYNEQFF. Looking up the rest from reference TRBV11-3 and TRBJ2-1 gives the full variable domain: EAGVVQSPRYKIIEKKQPVAFWCNPISGHNTLYWYLQNLGQGPELLIRYENEEAVDDSQLPKDRFSAERLKGVDSTLKIQPAELGDSAVYLCASSQGTSGGDTYNEQFFGPGTRLTVL.

The chain recombines TRBV20-1 with TRBJ2-7, with D perhaps assigned TRBD1 or TRBD2 (5 bases each). This CDR3 spans 14 amino acids. Germline V CDR1 and CDR2: DFQATT, SNEGSKA (reference sequence). Trimming stripped 6 bases from V and 4 bases from J, with 19 bases between. The CDR3 nucleotides read TGCAGTGCCGCAGCTCCGGGACCCCAGTACGAGCAGTACTTC. It translates to CSAAAPGPQYEQYF.